This T cell receptor beta chain was found in a study of blood T cell repertoires in COVID-19. Study-level information: T cells, B-cell-depleted T cells, or PBMCs provided the cDNA or gDNA that served as material.

CDR3 length: 15 residues. V was clipped by 5 bases and J by 6 bases, with 16 bases between them. Germline V gives CDR1 MNHEY, CDR2 SVGEGT. Profiled with immunoSEQ multiplex PCR; TCRdb holds only in-frame clones, not every one. Among tens of thousands of clones listed, approximately 89% were seen once. The chain uses TRBV6-2 or TRBV6-3 and TRBJ1-4; D not certain. The material sequenced was peripheral blood. This sequence was found in a human donor in a cohort sampled during active COVID-19. CDR3 protein: CASSPQTAGDEKLFF. The CDR3 nucleotides read TGTGCCAGCAGTCCCCAGACGGCAGGCGATGAAAAACTGTTTTTT.